The clone carrying this T cell receptor beta chain has only a few counts. Its cognate antigen is unknown. This CDR3 spans 13 amino acids. V gave up 4 bases and J gave up 7 bases, with 17 bases separating them. CDR1 and CDR2 (germline): DFQATT, SNEGSKA (reference sequence). This specimen belongs to a study of vaccination and CD4 T cells after COVID-19. Study-wide results and caveats: Median SARS-CoV-2-reactive clonotype numbers went up from approximately 23 to 38, but not significantly.

Treatment given: approximately nine-day PBMC culture with coronavirus spike peptide pools or control peptides (ViraFEST assay). Antigen-specific T cells were expanded with peptide pools by ViraFEST, and TCRs were then sequenced. Each well held a few million PBMCs in IL-2 (around 10 IU/ml) medium with around 10 ug/ml peptide pools. Days 3 and 7 saw half the medium swapped for fresh IL-2 medium. Scientists ran DNA taken from cultured CD4+ T cells through the Oncomine TCR Beta short-read assay for sequencing. MiXCR, applied by TCRdb to the PCR reads, yields one record per CDR3 protein. The sample yields 9,000 to 15,000 distinct CDR3 sequences, around three fifths seen once.

The source of this sequence is a human donor who had recovered from COVID-19. The J gene is TRBJ2-7, the V gene TRBV20-1, with a weak D call TRBD2 (5 bases). What was sequenced was CD4+ T cells from blood, cultured in vitro. CDR3 in DNA: TGCAGTGCTAAGGGAGTGAAGACGGGGGAGCAGTACTTC. Translating it yields CSAKGVKTGEQYF.